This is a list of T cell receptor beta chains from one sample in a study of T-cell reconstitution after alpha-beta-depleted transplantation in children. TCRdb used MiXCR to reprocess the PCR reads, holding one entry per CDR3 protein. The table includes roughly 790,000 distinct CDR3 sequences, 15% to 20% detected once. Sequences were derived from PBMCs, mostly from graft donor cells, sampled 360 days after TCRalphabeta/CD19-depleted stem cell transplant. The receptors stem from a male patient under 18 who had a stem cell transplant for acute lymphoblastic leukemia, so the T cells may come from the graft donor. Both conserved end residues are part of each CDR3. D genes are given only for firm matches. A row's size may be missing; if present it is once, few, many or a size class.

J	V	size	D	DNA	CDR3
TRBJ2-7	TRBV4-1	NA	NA	TGCGCCAGCAGCCAAAAGGGACTCGGGGAGCAGTACTTC	CASSQKGLGEQYF
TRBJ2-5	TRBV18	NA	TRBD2	TGTGCCAGCTCACCTGCGGCGGGACTAGCGGGAGTGGAGACCCAGTACTTC	CASSPAAGLAGVETQYF
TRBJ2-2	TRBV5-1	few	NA	TGCGCCAGCAGTACAGGGATCACCGGGGAGCTGTTTTTT	CASSTGITGELFF
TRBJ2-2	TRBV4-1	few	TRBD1	TGCGCCAGCAGCCAACTCGGACAGGGCCCCGGGGAGCTGTTTTTT	CASSQLGQGPGELFF
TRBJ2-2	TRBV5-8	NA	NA	TGTGCCAGCAGCTCAGGGGACGGCAACACCGGGGAGCTGTTTTTT	CASSSGDGNTGELFF
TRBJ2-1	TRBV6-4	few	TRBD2	TGTGCCAGCGGGCTAGCGGAGTTCAATGAGCAGTTCTTC	CASGLAEFNEQFF
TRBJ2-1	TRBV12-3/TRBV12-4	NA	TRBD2	TGTGCCAGCGGCGAGGGACTAGCGGGTTCAGAGTTCTTC	CASGEGLAGSEFF
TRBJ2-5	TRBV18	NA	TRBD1	TGTGCCAGCTCACCAGGACAGGACGAGACCCAGTACTTC	CASSPGQDETQYF
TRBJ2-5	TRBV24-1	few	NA	TGTGCCACCAGTGATTTTACTAGGAGAGAGACCCAGTACTTC	CATSDFTRRETQYF
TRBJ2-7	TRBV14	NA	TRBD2	TGTGCCAGCCAAAGGGCTAGCGGGAGCTACGAGCAGTACTTC	CASQRASGSYEQYF
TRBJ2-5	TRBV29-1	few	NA	TGCAGCACCGAAGGGTCCCAAGAGACCCAGTACTTC	CSTEGSQETQYF
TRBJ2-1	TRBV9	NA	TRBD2	TGTGCCAGCAGCGTAAGGATCGTGGCGGGAGGGTACAATGAGCAGTTCTTC	CASSVRIVAGGYNEQFF
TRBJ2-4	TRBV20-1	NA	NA	TGCAGTGCTAGGCCAACAGGTTTC	CSARPTGF